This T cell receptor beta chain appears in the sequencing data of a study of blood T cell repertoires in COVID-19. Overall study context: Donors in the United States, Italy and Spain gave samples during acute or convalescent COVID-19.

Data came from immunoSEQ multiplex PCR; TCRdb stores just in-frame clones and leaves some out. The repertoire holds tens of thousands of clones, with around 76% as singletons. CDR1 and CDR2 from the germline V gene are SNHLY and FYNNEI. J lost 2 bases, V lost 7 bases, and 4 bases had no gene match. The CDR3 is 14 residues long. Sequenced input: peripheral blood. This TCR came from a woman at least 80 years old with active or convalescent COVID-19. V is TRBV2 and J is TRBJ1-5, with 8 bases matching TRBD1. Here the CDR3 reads CASTRTGRNQPQHF. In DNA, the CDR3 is TGTGCCAGCACCAGGACAGGGCGCAATCAGCCCCAGCATTTT. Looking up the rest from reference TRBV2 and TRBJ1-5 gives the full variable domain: EPEVTQTPSHQVTQMGQEVILRCVPISNHLYFYWYRQILGQKVEFLVSFYNNEISEKSEIFDDQFSVERPDGSNFTLKIRSTKLEDSAMYFCASTRTGRNQPQHFGDGTRLSIL.